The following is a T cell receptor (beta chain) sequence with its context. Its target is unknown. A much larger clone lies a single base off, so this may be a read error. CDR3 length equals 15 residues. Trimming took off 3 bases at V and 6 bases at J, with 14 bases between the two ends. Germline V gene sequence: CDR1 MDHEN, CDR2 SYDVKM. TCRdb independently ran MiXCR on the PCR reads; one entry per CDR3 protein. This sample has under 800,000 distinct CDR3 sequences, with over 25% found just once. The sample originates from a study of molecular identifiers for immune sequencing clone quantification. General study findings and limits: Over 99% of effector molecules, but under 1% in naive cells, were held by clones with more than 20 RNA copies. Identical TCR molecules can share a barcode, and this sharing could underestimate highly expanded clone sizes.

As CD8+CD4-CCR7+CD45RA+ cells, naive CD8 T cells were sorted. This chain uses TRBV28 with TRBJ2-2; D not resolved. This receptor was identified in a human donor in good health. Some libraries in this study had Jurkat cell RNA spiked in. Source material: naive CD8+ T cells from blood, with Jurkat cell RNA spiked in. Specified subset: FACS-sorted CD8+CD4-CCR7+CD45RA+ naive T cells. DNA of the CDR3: TGTGCCAGCAGTTTTTCTCCTACGGGCGCCGGGGAGCTGTTTTTT. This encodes CASSFSPTGAGELFF.